This T cell receptor (beta chain) is from a study of glioma-infiltrating T cells after dendritic cell vaccination. The time point is: after dendritic cell vaccination, including at tumor progression/relapse. The PCR used 60 V beta and 13 J beta primers. Libraries were prepared by immunoSEQ multiplex PCR; TCRdb keeps only in-frame clonotypes and omits some of them. The table has 60,000 or so clones, about nine tenths seen once; the top ten hold around 10%. The germline gives CDR1 SGHTA, CDR2 FQGTGA. The CDR3 extends over 13 amino acids. V lost 4 bases to trimming and J lost 7 bases, with 14 bases between them.

The TCR was taken from a human donor with glioblastoma. This chain links TRBV7-3 with TRBJ2-7; D may be TRBD2 (6 bases). This material consisted of blood, taken after dendritic cell vaccination. The CDR3 DNA is TGTGCCAGCAGCTCAATAATCGGGGGTGAGCAGTACTTC. As protein: CASSSIIGGEQYF.